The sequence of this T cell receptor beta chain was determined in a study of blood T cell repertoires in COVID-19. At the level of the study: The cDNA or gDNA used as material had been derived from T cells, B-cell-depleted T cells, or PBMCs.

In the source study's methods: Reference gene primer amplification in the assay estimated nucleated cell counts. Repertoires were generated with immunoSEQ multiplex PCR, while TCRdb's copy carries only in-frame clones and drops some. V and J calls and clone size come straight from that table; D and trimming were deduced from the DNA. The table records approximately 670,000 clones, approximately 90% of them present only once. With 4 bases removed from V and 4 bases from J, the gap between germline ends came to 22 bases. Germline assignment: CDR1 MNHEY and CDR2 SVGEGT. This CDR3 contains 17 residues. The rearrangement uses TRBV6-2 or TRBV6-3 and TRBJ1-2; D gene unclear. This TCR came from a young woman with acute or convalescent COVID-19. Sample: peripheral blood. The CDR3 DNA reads TGTGCCAGCAGTTCTCAAACAGACGGATACACACTCTATGGCTACACCTTC. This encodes CASSSQTDGYTLYGYTF.